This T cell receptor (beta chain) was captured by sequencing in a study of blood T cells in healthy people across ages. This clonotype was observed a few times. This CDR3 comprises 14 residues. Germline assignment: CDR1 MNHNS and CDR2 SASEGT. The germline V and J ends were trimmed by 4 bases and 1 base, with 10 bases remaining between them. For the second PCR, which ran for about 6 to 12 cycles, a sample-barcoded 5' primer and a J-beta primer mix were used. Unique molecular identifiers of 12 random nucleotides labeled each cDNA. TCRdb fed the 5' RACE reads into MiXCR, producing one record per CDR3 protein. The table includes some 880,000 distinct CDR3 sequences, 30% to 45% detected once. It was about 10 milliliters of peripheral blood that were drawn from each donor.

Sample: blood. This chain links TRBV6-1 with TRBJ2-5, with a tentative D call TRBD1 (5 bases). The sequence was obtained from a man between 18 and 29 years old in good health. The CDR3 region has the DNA TGTGCCAGCAGTGTCAGCAGGGTCCAAGAGACCCAGTACTTC. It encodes CASSVSRVQETQYF.